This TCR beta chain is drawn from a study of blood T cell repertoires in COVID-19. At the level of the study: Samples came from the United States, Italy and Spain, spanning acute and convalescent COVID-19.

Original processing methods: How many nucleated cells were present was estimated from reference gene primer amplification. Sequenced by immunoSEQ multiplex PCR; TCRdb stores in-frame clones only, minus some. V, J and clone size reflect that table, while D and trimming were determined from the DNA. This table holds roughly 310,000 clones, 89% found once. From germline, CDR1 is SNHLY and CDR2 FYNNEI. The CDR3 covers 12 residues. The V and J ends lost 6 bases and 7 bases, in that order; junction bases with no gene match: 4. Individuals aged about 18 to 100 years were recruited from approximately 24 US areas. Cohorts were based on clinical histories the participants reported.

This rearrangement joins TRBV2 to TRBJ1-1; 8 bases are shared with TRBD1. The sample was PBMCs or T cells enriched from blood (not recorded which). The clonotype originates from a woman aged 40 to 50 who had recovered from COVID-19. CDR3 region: CASRDRAFEAFF. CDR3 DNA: TGTGCCAGCAGGGACAGGGCGTTTGAAGCTTTCTTT.